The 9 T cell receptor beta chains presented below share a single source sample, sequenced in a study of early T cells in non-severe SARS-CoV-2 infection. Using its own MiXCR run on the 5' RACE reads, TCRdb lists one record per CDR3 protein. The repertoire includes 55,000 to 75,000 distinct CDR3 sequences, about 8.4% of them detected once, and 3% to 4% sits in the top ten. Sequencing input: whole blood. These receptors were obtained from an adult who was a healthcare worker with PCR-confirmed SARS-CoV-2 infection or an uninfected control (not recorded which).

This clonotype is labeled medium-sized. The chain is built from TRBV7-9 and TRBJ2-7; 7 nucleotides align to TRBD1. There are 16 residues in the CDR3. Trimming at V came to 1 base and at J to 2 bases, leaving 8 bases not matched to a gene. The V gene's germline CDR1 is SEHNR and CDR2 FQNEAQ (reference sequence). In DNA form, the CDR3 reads TGTGCCAGCAGCTTAGGGTTGGGACAGTCCACCTACGAGCAGTACTTC. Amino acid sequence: CASSLGLGQSTYEQYF. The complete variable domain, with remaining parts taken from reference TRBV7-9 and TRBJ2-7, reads DTGVSQNPRHKITKRGQNVTFRCDPISEHNRLYWYRQTLGQGPEFLTYFQNEAQLEKSRLLSDRFSAERPKGSFSTLEIQRTEQGDSAMYLCASSLGLGQSTYEQYFGPGTRLTVT.

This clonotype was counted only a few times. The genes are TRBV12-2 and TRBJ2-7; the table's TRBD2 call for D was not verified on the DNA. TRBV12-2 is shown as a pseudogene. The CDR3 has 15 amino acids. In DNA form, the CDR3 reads TGTGCAAGTCGCACCGGCCCAACCGAAAACTACGAGCAGTACTTC. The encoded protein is CASRTGPTENYEQYF.

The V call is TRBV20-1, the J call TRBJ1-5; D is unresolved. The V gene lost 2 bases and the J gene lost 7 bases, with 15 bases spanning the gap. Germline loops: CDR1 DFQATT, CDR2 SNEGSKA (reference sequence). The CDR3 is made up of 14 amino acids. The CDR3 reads CSARSARTRQPQHF. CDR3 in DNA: TGCAGTGCTAGATCGGCCAGGACGCGGCAGCCCCAGCATTTT.

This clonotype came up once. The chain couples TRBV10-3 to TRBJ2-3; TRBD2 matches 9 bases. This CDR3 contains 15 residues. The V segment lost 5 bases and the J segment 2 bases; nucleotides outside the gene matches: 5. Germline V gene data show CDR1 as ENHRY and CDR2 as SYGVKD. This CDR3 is CAISTTSGFTDTQYF. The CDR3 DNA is TGTGCCATCAGTACGACTAGCGGTTTCACAGATACGCAGTATTTT.

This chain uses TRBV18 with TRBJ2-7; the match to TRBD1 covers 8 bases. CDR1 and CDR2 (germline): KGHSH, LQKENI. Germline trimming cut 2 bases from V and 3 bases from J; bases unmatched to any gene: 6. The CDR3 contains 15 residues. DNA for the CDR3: TGTGCCAGCTCACCAGCTCTAGGACAGGGCTACGAGCAGTACTTC. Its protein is CASSPALGQGYEQYF.

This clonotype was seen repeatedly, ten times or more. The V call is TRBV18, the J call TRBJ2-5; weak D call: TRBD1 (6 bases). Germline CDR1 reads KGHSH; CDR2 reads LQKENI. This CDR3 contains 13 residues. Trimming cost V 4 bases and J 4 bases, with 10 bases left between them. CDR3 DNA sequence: TGTGCCAGCTCACACGGGACACCAGAGACCCAGTACTTC. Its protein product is CASSHGTPETQYF.

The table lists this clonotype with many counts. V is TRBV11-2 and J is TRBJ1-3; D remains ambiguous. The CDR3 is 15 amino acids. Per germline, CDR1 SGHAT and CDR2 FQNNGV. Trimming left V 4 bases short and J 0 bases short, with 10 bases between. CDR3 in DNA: TGTGCCAGCAGCTATACCAGGATCTCTGGAAACACCATATATTTT. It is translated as CASSYTRISGNTIYF. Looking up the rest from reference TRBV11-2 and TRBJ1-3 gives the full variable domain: EAGVAQSPRYKIIEKRQSVAFWCNPISGHATLYWYQQILGQGPKLLIQFQNNGVVDDSQLPKDRFSAERLKGVDSTLKIQPAKLEDSAVYLCASSYTRISGNTIYFGEGSWLTVV.

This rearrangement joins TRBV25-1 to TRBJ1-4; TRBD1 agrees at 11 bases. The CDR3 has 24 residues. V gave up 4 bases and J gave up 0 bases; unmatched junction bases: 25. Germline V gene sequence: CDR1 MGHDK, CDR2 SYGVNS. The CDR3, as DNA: TGTGCCAGCAGTGGGGGACCCAGGTCTCTCGGGACAGGGGGAAGGAGGGCAACTAATGAAAAACTGTTTTTT. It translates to CASSGGPRSLGTGGRRATNEKLFF.

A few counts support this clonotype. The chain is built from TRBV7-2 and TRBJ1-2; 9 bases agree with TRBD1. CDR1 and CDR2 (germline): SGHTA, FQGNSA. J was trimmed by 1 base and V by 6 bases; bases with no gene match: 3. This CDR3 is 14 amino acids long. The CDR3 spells CASRYRGHNYGYTF. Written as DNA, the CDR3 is TGTGCCAGCAGGTACAGGGGGCATAACTATGGCTACACCTTC.